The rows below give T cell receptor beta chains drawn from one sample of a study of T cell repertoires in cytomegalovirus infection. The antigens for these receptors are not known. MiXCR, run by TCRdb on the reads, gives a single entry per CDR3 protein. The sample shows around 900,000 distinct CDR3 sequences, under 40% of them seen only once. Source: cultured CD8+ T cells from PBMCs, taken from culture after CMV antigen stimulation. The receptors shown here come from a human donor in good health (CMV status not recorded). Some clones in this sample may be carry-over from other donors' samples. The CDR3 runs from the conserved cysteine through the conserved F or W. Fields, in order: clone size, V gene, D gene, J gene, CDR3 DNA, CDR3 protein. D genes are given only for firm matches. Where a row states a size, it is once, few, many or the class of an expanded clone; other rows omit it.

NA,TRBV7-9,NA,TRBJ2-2,TGTGCCAGCAGCTTGAAACCTAACACCGGGGAGCTGTTTTTT,CASSLKPNTGELFF
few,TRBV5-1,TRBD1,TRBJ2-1,TGCGCCAGCAGCCCGGTCGGGACAGGGTATTACAATGAGCAGTTCTTC,CASSPVGTGYYNEQFF
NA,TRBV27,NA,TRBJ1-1,TGTGCCAGCAGACTACCCGGACCTATGAACACTGAAGCTTTCTTT,CASRLPGPMNTEAFF
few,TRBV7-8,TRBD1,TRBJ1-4,TGTGCCAGCAGCTTATCCTCCCGACAGGGAGGAGATGAAAAACTGTTTTTT,CASSLSSRQGGDEKLFF
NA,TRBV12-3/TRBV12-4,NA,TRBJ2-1,TGTGCCAGCAGGCCCGGGACGAACCAGGTCAATGAGCAGTTCTTC,CASRPGTNQVNEQFF
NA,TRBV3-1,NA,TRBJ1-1,TGTGCCAGCAGCCAAGAGGGGGACCAGGCCGCGCCCGGGGAAGCTTTCTTT,CASSQEGDQAAPGEAFF
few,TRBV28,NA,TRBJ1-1,TGTGCCAGCAGTTCCGTCTTCCTAAGTAGCCTAAACACTGAAGCTTTCTTT,CASSSVFLSSLNTEAFF
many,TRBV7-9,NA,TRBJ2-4,TGTGCCAGCAGATCGGGAGCGACGCTAGCCAAAAACATTCAGTACTTC,CASRSGATLAKNIQYF
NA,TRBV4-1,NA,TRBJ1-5,TGCGCCAGCAGCCCGAGAGCAGCGCATAGCAATCAGCCCCAGCATTTT,CASSPRAAHSNQPQHF
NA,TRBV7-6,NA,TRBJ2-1,TGTGCCAGCAGCTTAGCGCCTAGCTTCCACAATGAGCAGTTCTTC,CASSLAPSFHNEQFF
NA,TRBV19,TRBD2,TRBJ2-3,TGTGCCAGCGGGGGACTAGCGGGGGCCGATACGCAGTATTTT,CASGGLAGADTQYF
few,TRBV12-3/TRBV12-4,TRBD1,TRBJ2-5,TGTGCCAGCAGTCCGGGACAGGGGGCGTGGAGAACCCAGTACTTC,CASSPGQGAWRTQYF
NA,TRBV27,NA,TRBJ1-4,TGTGCCAGCCGAAAATTAGGGTACGAAAAACTGTTTTTT,CASRKLGYEKLFF
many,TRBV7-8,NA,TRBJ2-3,TGTGCCAGCACTTCGGGGGACGGGGTTGCAGATACGCAGTATTTT,CASTSGDGVADTQYF
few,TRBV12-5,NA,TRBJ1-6,TGTGCTAGTGGTTTGACTATCGAAGGGGGCTCCTATAATTCACCCCTCCACTTT,CASGLTIEGGSYNSPLHF
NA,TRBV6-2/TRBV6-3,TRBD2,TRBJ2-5,TGTGCCAGCAGTTACGTAGCGGGGGGCCAAGAGACCCAGTACTTC,CASSYVAGGQETQYF
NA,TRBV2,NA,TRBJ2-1,TGTGCCACCTCCCAGAGCTCCCACAATGAGCAGTTCTTC,CATSQSSHNEQFF
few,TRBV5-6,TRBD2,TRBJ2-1,TGTGCCAGCAGCTGGTGGGAGCGGGGGGTCTACAATGAGCAGTTCTTC,CASSWWERGVYNEQFF
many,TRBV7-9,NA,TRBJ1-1,TGTGCCAGCAGCGCCCCCGACACTGAAGCTTTCTTT,CASSAPDTEAFF
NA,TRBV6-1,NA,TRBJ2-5,TGTGCCAGCAGTGAAGAAGAATGGACATATCAAGAGACCCAGTACTTC,CASSEEEWTYQETQYF
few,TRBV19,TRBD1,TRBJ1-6,TGTGCCAGTAGTAAGGACAGGAGCTATAATTCACCCCTCCACTTT,CASSKDRSYNSPLHF
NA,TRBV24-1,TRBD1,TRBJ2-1,TGTGCCACCAGTGAACAGGGGTGGAGTGAGCAGTTCTTC,CATSEQGWSEQFF
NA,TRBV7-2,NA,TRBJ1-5,TGTGCCAGCAGCCTCGAGGGGGGGGGGTGGCCCCAGCATTTT,CASSLEGGGWPQHF
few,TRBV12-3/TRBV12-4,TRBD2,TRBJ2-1,TGTGCCAGCAGTGACGGACTAGCGGGAACCTACAATGAGCAGTTCTTC,CASSDGLAGTYNEQFF
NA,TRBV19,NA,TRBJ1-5,TGTGCCAGTAGTATAGGGCAGGACATGGTACCTCTTATGAATCAGCCCCAGCATTTT,CASSIGQDMVPLMNQPQHF
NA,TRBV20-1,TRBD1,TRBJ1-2,TGCAGTGCTAGAGTTCGGACAGGGGGCCCCTATGGCTACACCTTC,CSARVRTGGPYGYTF
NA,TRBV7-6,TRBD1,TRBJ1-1,TGTGCCAGCAGTCCCGGGACAGGGGGCGAGGACACTGAAGCTTTCTTT,CASSPGTGGEDTEAFF
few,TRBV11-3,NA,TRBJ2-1,TGTGCCAGCAGCTCGGGACTCTATAACAATGAGCAGTTCTTC,CASSSGLYNNEQFF
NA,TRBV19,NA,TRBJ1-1,TGTGCCAGTAGTATAGACGGGGGTTCGGTGAACACTGAAGCTTTCTTT,CASSIDGGSVNTEAFF
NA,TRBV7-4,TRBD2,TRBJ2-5,TGTGCCAGCAGCCCACCGGGACTAGCTGGGCAAGAGACCCAGTACTTC,CASSPPGLAGQETQYF
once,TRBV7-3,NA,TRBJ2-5,TGTGCCAGCAGCTTAACAACTTCGGCGGACCAAGAGACCCAGTACTTC,CASSLTTSADQETQYF
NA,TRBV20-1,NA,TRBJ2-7,TGCAGTGCTAGAGAAGGTGCGGGGGCCGTTATCCACGAGCAGTACTTC,CSAREGAGAVIHEQYF
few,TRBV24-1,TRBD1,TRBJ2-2,TGTGCCACCAGTGATATTTACCCTGACAGGGGGGGGAAGTCCACCAACACCGGGGAGCTGTTTTTT,CATSDIYPDRGGKSTNTGELFF
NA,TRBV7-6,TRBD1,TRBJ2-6,TGTGCCAGCAGCTCTCGCGAGGACAGGGCCTACTCTGGGGCCAACGTCCTGACTTTC,CASSSREDRAYSGANVLTF
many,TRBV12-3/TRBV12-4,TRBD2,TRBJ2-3,TGTGCCAGCAGCGGGACTAGCGGGGACCCTCTAAACACAGATACGCAGTATTTT,CASSGTSGDPLNTDTQYF
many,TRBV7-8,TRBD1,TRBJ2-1,TGTGCCAGCAGCACTCTGACAGGGATCTCCTACAATGAGCAGTTCTTC,CASSTLTGISYNEQFF
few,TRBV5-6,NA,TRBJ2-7,TGTGCCAGCAGCGACAACAGAGGCGAGCAGTACTTC,CASSDNRGEQYF
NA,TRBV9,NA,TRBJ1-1,TGTGCCAGCAGCCCTGGAAAGGGTCGGCACACTGAAGCTTTCTTT,CASSPGKGRHTEAFF
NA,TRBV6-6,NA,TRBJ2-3,TGTGCCAGCAACCTGGATCGTAATACGCAGTATTTT,CASNLDRNTQYF
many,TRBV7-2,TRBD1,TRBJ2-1,TGTGCCAGGGGACCGGGACAGGGTAGAAATGAGCAGTTCTTC,CARGPGQGRNEQFF
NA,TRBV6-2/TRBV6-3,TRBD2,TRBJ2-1,TGTGCCAGCAGTTACCTTAGCGGGGGGGCCAGTCTCCAGTCCTACAATGAGCAGTTCTTC,CASSYLSGGASLQSYNEQFF
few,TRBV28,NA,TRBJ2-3,TGTGCCAGCAGTTTGCTAGAGGACACAGATACGCAGTATTTT,CASSLLEDTDTQYF
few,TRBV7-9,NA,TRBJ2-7,TGTGCCAGCAGCATCCCCGGGACAACCTCCTACGAGCAGTACTTC,CASSIPGTTSYEQYF
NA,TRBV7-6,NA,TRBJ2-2,TGTGCCAGCAGCTTAGCGGGACAAATAACGAACACCGGGGAGCTGTTTTTT,CASSLAGQITNTGELFF
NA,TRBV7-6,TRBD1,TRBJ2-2,TGTGCCAGCAGTACAGGGGCAACGAACACCGGGGAGCTGTTTTTT,CASSTGATNTGELFF
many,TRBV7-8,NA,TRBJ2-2,TGTGCCAGCAGCTTAGGAGTAGTTAGCGATCCCGGGGAGCTGTTTTTT,CASSLGVVSDPGELFF
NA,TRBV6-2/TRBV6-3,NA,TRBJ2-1,TGTGCCAGCAGTGGGGGGACAGACTCCTACAATGAGCAGTTCTTC,CASSGGTDSYNEQFF
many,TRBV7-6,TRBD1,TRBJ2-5,TGTGCCAGCAGCCAGCTTCTGGGACAGGGGGATGAGACCCAGTACTTC,CASSQLLGQGDETQYF